The next 21 T cell receptor beta chains were all read from a single sample in a study of blood T cell repertoires in COVID-19. Sequencing was performed with immunoSEQ multiplex PCR; in TCRdb, only in-frame clones are kept and a portion is missing. The table records 150,000 to 200,000 clones, about 85% of them present only once. Sequencing was performed on peripheral blood. All receptors derive from a woman aged 50 to 60 with COVID-19, enrolled during active disease.

This clone was seen once. The chain uses TRBV27 and TRBJ2-7; 7 nucleotides agree with TRBD1. V lost 8 bases, J lost 0 bases, and 10 bases stayed unmatched. This CDR3 is built from 15 residues. Per germline, CDR1 MNHEY and CDR2 SMNVEV (reference sequence). CDR3: CASHRTGLFSYEQYF. The CDR3 bases are TGTGCCAGCCACCGGACAGGCCTTTTCTCCTACGAGCAGTACTTC.

The chain links TRBV5-5 to TRBJ2-7, with 7 bases matching TRBD1. This CDR3 is 14 amino acids long. CDR1 is SGHKS and CDR2 is YYEKEE in the germline V gene (reference sequence). The V gene end was trimmed by 4 bases and the J gene end by 4 bases; junction bases not matched to a gene: 8. Written as DNA, the CDR3 is TGTGCCAGCAGCGGATGGGACAGACCATACGAGCAGTACTTC. Its protein product is CASSGWDRPYEQYF.

This clone was picked up one time. J is TRBJ2-3 and V is TRBV19; 8 bases agree with TRBD1. This CDR3 is 15 amino acids long. V trimming: 8 bases; J trimming: 0 bases; junction bases outside the gene matches: 7. Germline V gene lookup returns CDR1 LNHDA and CDR2 SQIVND (reference sequence). For the CDR3, the DNA is TGTGCCAGTCTAAAGACAGGGGTCAGCACAGATACGCAGTATTTT. Its protein is CASLKTGVSTDTQYF.

The J gene is TRBJ2-5, the V gene TRBV9; 10 bases are a match to TRBD2. Looked up from germline, CDR1 is SGDLS and CDR2 is YYNGEE. The CDR3 is made up of 16 amino acids. V lost 4 bases and J lost 4; bases outside the gene matches: 10. The CDR3 loop is CASSLGAGGPGETQYF. Here the CDR3 DNA reads TGTGCCAGCAGCCTGGGAGCGGGGGGGCCGGGAGAGACCCAGTACTTC.

This clone appeared a few times. This chain's CDR3 is CASNRDSGSYNEQFF. CDR3 DNA sequence: TGTGCCAGTAACCGGGACTCCGGATCCTACAATGAGCAGTTCTTC. The genes are TRBV19 and TRBJ2-1, with D possibly TRBD2 on 6 matching bases. The CDR3 loop spans 15 amino acids. Germline CDR1 reads LNHDA; CDR2 reads SQIVND (reference sequence). V was trimmed by 7 bases and J by 1 base, leaving 14 bases between them.

V gene TRBV6-5 combines with J gene TRBJ1-1; 9 bases line up with TRBD1. Trimming took 6 bases from V and 0 from J; bases not matched to a gene: 5. The CDR3 is 15 amino acids. The germline V gene has CDR1 MNHEY and CDR2 SVGAGI. CDR3 in DNA: TGTGCCAGCAGCTCAGGACAGGGGATGAACACTGAAGCTTTCTTT. This gives the protein CASSSGQGMNTEAFF.

The chain couples TRBV30 to TRBJ2-6; TRBD1 agrees at 9 bases. The CDR3 is 17 amino acids. V dropped 8 bases and J dropped 0; count of bases not matched to a gene: 11. Germline V gene data show CDR1 as GTSNPN and CDR2 as SVGIG (reference sequence). CDR3 sequence reads: CARSTGGFLSGANVLTF. The CDR3 DNA reads as TGTGCCAGGTCGACAGGGGGTTTCCTCTCTGGGGCCAACGTCCTGACTTTC.

This clone turned up a few times. The V gene is TRBV15, the J gene TRBJ1-3; tentative D call: TRBD1 (5 bases). CDR1 and CDR2 from the germline V gene are LNHNV and YYDKDF (reference sequence). CDR3 length: 16 amino acids. V was trimmed by 0 bases and J by 4 bases, leaving 13 bases between them. CDR3 residues: CATSREAPGGGNTIYF. The CDR3 nucleotides are TGTGCCACCAGCAGAGAGGCCCCGGGGGGAGGAAACACCATATATTTT.

This chain uses TRBV7-9 with TRBJ1-2; D is perhaps TRBD1 (5 bases). CDR1 and CDR2 from the germline V gene are SEHNR and FQNEAQ (reference sequence). The CDR3 totals 14 residues. V was clipped by 3 bases and J by 5 bases, with 13 bases between them. CDR3 bases: TGTGCCAGCAGCTTCGGGGGTGGAAGGTATGGCTACACCTTC. The encoded protein is CASSFGGGRYGYTF.

The gene calls are TRBV3-1 (or the pseudogene TRBV3-2) and TRBJ1-5; D ambiguous. CDR3 length: 13 residues. Germline CDR1 reads LGHDT; CDR2 reads YNNKEL (reference sequence). With 3 bases removed from V and 4 bases from J, the gap between germline ends came to 7 bases. Written as DNA, the CDR3 is TGTGCCAGCAGCCAGCAGATTAATCAGCCCCAGCATTTT. Translating it yields CASSQQINQPQHF.

This chain connects TRBV6-2 or TRBV6-3 to TRBJ1-4; TRBD1 agrees at 7 bases. The germline gives CDR1 MNHEY, CDR2 SVGEGT. CDR3 length: 16 residues. The ends lost 2 bases at V and 7 bases at J; junction bases unmatched: 10. CDR3 nucleotides: TGTGCCAGCAGTTACGGGACCGGGACAGCGGGTGAAAAACTGTTTTTT. It codes for CASSYGTGTAGEKLFF.

V gene TRBV15 combines with J gene TRBJ1-1, with 7 bases matching TRBD1. The germline CDR1 and CDR2 sequences are LNHNV and YYDKDF (reference sequence). The V segment lost 3 bases and the J segment 0 bases; nucleotides outside the gene matches: 4. The CDR3 sequence is 15 residues long. The CDR3 reads CATSRSGQLNTEAFF. CDR3 in DNA: TGTGCCACCAGCAGGTCGGGACAGCTGAACACTGAAGCTTTCTTT.

This clone occurred a few times. V is TRBV12-2 and J is TRBJ1-1; the table's D gene call, TRBD1, was not cross checked with the DNA. TRBV12-2 is described as a pseudogene. CDR3 length: 16 residues. The CDR3 sequence is CASRLDPGGDYTEAFF. Here the CDR3 DNA reads TGTGCAAGTCGCTTAGATCCAGGGGGAGATTATACTGAAGCTTTCTTT.

This chain joins TRBV6-5 and TRBJ2-2; perhaps TRBD1 as D (5 bases). V was shortened by 5 bases and J by 3 bases, with 10 bases between the two germline ends. Germline CDR1 and CDR2: MNHEY and SVGAGI. This CDR3 is built from 14 residues. CDR3: CASSPRQYTGELFF. The CDR3, as DNA: TGTGCCAGCAGTCCGAGACAGTACACCGGGGAGCTGTTTTTT.

The V and J genes are TRBV7-9 and TRBJ2-7; possible D gene TRBD2, 6 bases. The CDR3 runs to 14 residues. The germline V gene has CDR1 SEHNR and CDR2 FQNEAQ (reference sequence). The V end lost 3 bases, the J end lost 4 bases, and 13 bases lay between the germline ends. The CDR3 DNA follows: TGTGCCAGCAGCTTCGCGGGAAATGTGTACGAGCAGTACTTC. Its protein is CASSFAGNVYEQYF.

The rearrangement links TRBV5-4 to TRBJ1-4; a weak D match, TRBD1 (5 bases). V lost 4 bases and J lost 4, with 20 bases in between. Germline V CDR1 and CDR2: SGHNT, YYREEE (reference sequence). The CDR3 totals 17 residues. CDR3 region: CASSLGDSLGGNEKLFF. The CDR3, as DNA: TGTGCCAGCAGCCTCGGGGACTCTCTGGGGGGTAATGAAAAACTGTTTTTT.

The V and J genes are TRBV12-3 or TRBV12-4 and TRBJ2-1; D is uncertain. V dropped 7 bases and J dropped 10 bases, with 17 bases sitting between them. The CDR3 runs to 13 residues. Here the CDR3 reads CASNHSPPGEQFF. The CDR3 DNA reads as TGTGCCAGCAATCATAGCCCCCCCGGGGAGCAGTTCTTC.

The rearrangement uses TRBV5-1 and TRBJ2-1; 10 bases line up with TRBD2. CDR1 is SGHRS, CDR2 YFSETQ, per germline. V trimming: 6 bases; J trimming: 2 bases; junction bases outside the gene matches: 2. CDR3 length: 14 residues. The CDR3, as DNA: TGCGCCAGCATGAGCGGGGGGGCCTACAATGAGCAGTTCTTC. Protein product: CASMSGGAYNEQFF.

This CDR3 reads CASRGPPYGYTF. CDR3 nucleotide sequence: TGTGCCAGCCGGGGTCCACCCTATGGCTACACCTTC. The chain has TRBV6-5 and TRBJ1-2; D is unclear. Germline V CDR1 and CDR2: MNHEY, SVGAGI. The CDR3 runs 12 residues. V was clipped by 8 bases and J by 4 bases, with 11 bases between them.

This rearrangement joins TRBV2 to TRBJ2-7; 10 bases are shared with TRBD2. The CDR3 is 15 amino acids. Trimming took 4 bases from V and 6 from J; bases not matched to a gene: 9. CDR1 is SNHLY, CDR2 FYNNEI, per germline. Written as DNA, the CDR3 is TGTGCCAGCAGTGCCAGCAGCGGGGGGGCGGGCGAGCAGTACTTC. Encoded protein: CASSASSGGAGEQYF.

This clone has just one count. The same CDR3 arises from other DNA sequences in this sample as well. The V and J genes are TRBV6-6 and TRBJ1-1; no clear D. The V end was cut by 0 bases, the J end by 0 bases, with 5 bases between. CDR1 is MNHNY and CDR2 is SVGAGI in the germline V gene (reference sequence). This CDR3 is built from 14 residues. For the CDR3, the DNA is TGTGCCAGCAGTTACTCGGAGCTGAACACTGAAGCTTTCTTT. Amino acid sequence: CASSYSELNTEAFF.